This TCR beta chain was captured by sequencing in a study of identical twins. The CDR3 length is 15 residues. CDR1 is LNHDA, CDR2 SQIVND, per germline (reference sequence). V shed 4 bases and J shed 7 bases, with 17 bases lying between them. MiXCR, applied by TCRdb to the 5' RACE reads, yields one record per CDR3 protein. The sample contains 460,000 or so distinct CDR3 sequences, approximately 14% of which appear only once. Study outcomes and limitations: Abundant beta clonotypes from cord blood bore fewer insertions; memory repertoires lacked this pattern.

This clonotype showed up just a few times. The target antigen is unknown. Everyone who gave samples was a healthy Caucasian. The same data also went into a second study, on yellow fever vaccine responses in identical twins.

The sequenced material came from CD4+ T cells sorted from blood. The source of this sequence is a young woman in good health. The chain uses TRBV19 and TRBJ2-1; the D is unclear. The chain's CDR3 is CASSKAAVNPNEQFF. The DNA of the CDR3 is TGTGCCAGTAGTAAGGCCGCGGTCAATCCTAATGAGCAGTTCTTC.